This paragraph reports one T cell receptor (beta chain). This clone was observed once. Its recognized antigen is unknown. The record has no base qualities; no much larger clone is one base away. Whole blood was collected in K2EDTA tubes by collaborating institutions according to the institutions' own protocols. For TCRbeta analysis, collaborator samples were shipped as frozen whole blood, as isolated PBMCs, or as DNA extracted from either sample type. These data originate in a study of blood T cell repertoires in COVID-19 (dated by TCRdb to 2020 to 2021). About the study as a whole: Samples from collaborators originated in the United States, Italy and Spain and spanned both the acute and convalescent phases of COVID-19. Nearly every sample came with metadata listing a de-identified subject ID, COVID-19 status, age in years and sex. The material from the prospective study consisted of cDNA or gDNA derived from T cells, B-cell-depleted T cells, or PBMCs. Samples were obtained from the ongoing ImmuneRACE study (first 160 participants) and from 1,254 subjects provided by 6 global collaborators. Where available, HLA class I and class II types were obtained from metadata supplied by the sample provider rather than from assay-based typing. The repertoires were released in a freely available public database meant as a resource for research on the immune response to SARS-CoV-2. Subjects who had been exposed to COVID-19, were actively infected with it, or had recovered from it provided the deeply sampled blood TCRbeta repertoires that made up the dataset. Results the study describes overall, beyond this receptor: How much clinical and demographic metadata was included differed by source and by participant, and the metadata was provided uncurated.

The germline V gene encodes CDR1 MNHEY and CDR2 SMNVEV (reference sequence). V sheds 3 bases and J sheds 2 bases, leaving 8 bases between their ends. Measured from the cysteine to the phenylalanine, the CDR3 is 14 residues long. The read is trimmed to its CDR3 DNA, 42 bases read in frame from base 1. The immunoSEQ Assay, a bias-controlled multiplex PCR, was used to amplify TCRbeta CDR3 regions from genomic DNA. For the original study's pipeline: Within the assay, amplification of reference gene primers was used to estimate how many nucleated cells each sample contained. To quantify the absolute abundance of each unique TCRbeta CDR3 rearrangement, sequence reads were collapsed and filtered. For each sample, productive Simpson clonality was calculated as the square root of Simpson's diversity index over productive rearrangements. The table comes from immuneACCESS by way of TCRdb, which keeps in-frame sequences with V and J called. Part of the clones is missing from these tables; in studies checked, under half for an unresolved V gene and the rest for unknown reasons. V and J calls and clone size are those listed in that table; D and trimming were worked out from the DNA. A total of hundreds of thousands of clones appear in this sample, roughly nine tenths of them only once. Together, the top ten hold around 0.7% of the sample.

The rearrangement joined TRBV27 to TRBJ1-5; the D gene assignment is ambiguous. The sequence was obtained from a middle-aged man with acute or convalescent COVID-19. Sequencing was done on a sample of peripheral blood. This receptor has the CDR3 CASSLRGGNQPQHF. In nucleotides, the sequence is TGTGCCAGCAGTTTGAGAGGTGGCAATCAGCCCCAGCATTTT.